Listed below are T cell receptor beta chains from one sample, sequenced in a study of cytomegalovirus exposure and HLA in healthy donors. TCRdb's table, derived via immunoSEQ multiplex PCR, lists solely in-frame clones and lacks some. The table shows some 180,000 clones, with around four fifths occurring only once. Sequencing was done on a sample of PBMCs. The receptors come from a young man in good health and CMV-seronegative. CDR3s include the opening cysteine and the closing phenylalanine or tryptophan. The D gene is left open where the match is weak. The size of a clone is reported for some rows only, either as once, few or many, or as a class for expanded clones.

d_call: .; j_call: TRBJ1-2; v_call: TRBV7-2; clone_size: .; cdr3_aa: CASSFTPVPLSNYGYTF; cdr3_nt: TGTGCCAGCAGCTTTACTCCCGTCCCCTTATCTAACTATGGCTACACCTTC
d_call: TRBD2; j_call: TRBJ2-5; v_call: TRBV7-9; clone_size: .; cdr3_aa: CSSSLSSGYRGETQYF; cdr3_nt: TGTTCCAGCAGCTTATCTAGCGGATACAGAGGGGAGACCCAGTACTTC
d_call: .; j_call: TRBJ1-5; v_call: TRBV6-4; clone_size: .; cdr3_aa: CANYGQINQPQHF; cdr3_nt: TGTGCCAACTATGGACAGATTAATCAGCCCCAGCATTTT
d_call: .; j_call: TRBJ2-3; v_call: TRBV10-3; clone_size: .; cdr3_aa: CAIRAGGNSDTQYF; cdr3_nt: TGTGCCATCAGGGCTGGCGGGAACTCAGATACGCAGTATTTT
d_call: .; j_call: TRBJ2-5; v_call: TRBV20-1; clone_size: .; cdr3_aa: CSAGLQETQYF; cdr3_nt: TGCAGTGCTGGTCTACAAGAGACCCAGTACTTC
d_call: .; j_call: TRBJ1-2; v_call: TRBV6-6; clone_size: .; cdr3_aa: CASSSRGGGLYYGYTF; cdr3_nt: TGTGCCAGCAGTTCCCGGGGGGGAGGCTTGTACTATGGCTACACCTTC
d_call: TRBD2; j_call: TRBJ2-1; v_call: TRBV5-4; clone_size: .; cdr3_aa: CASRKGLAGGKEQFF; cdr3_nt: TGTGCCAGCAGGAAGGGACTAGCGGGAGGGAAAGAGCAGTTCTTC
d_call: .; j_call: TRBJ2-1; v_call: TRBV30; clone_size: .; cdr3_aa: CASIPTTRPIYNEQFF; cdr3_nt: TGTGCCTCAATACCTACGACTAGGCCGATTTACAATGAGCAGTTCTTC
d_call: TRBD2; j_call: TRBJ2-3; v_call: TRBV7-8; clone_size: .; cdr3_aa: CASSFPLAGDNAQYF; cdr3_nt: TGTGCCAGCAGCTTTCCTCTCGCGGGAGATAATGCGCAGTATTTT
d_call: .; j_call: TRBJ1-1; v_call: TRBV5-1; clone_size: few; cdr3_aa: CASTRQDRNTEAFF; cdr3_nt: TGCGCCAGCACCCGGCAGGACAGAAACACTGAAGCTTTCTTT
d_call: .; j_call: TRBJ2-3; v_call: TRBV7-9; clone_size: .; cdr3_aa: CASSIAISGTDTQYF; cdr3_nt: TGTGCCAGCAGCATCGCTATTAGCGGAACAGATACGCAGTATTTT
d_call: .; j_call: TRBJ1-5; v_call: TRBV19; clone_size: .; cdr3_aa: CASRSGLASNQPQHF; cdr3_nt: TGTGCCAGTAGGTCGGGACTGGCAAGCAATCAGCCCCAGCATTTT
d_call: .; j_call: TRBJ2-7; v_call: TRBV6-6; clone_size: .; cdr3_aa: CASRNSYATAQVEQYF; cdr3_nt: TGTGCCAGCAGGAATAGTTACGCTACGGCCCAGGTGGAGCAGTACTTC
d_call: .; j_call: TRBJ2-7; v_call: TRBV6-1; clone_size: .; cdr3_aa: CASSEVRGLQYF; cdr3_nt: TGTGCCAGCAGTGAGGTTAGAGGACTCCAGTACTTC
d_call: TRBD1; j_call: TRBJ1-2; v_call: TRBV5-1; clone_size: .; cdr3_aa: CASSLGPNRGDGYTF; cdr3_nt: TGCGCCAGCAGCTTGGGCCCCAACAGGGGAGATGGCTACACCTTC
d_call: .; j_call: TRBJ2-3; v_call: TRBV18; clone_size: few; cdr3_aa: CASSPRGTDTQYF; cdr3_nt: TGTGCCAGCTCACCACGAGGAACAGATACGCAGTATTTT
d_call: TRBD1; j_call: TRBJ1-5; v_call: TRBV27; clone_size: once; cdr3_aa: CASSSGTAYSNQPQHF; cdr3_nt: TGTGCCAGCAGTTCTGGGACAGCTTATAGCAATCAGCCCCAGCATTTT
d_call: .; j_call: TRBJ2-1; v_call: TRBV29-1; clone_size: .; cdr3_aa: CSAPGSSYNEQFF; cdr3_nt: TGCAGCGCTCCAGGAAGCTCCTACAATGAGCAGTTCTTC
d_call: .; j_call: TRBJ2-1; v_call: TRBV7-9; clone_size: .; cdr3_aa: CASSFRGASYNEQFF; cdr3_nt: TGTGCCAGCAGCTTTCGGGGGGCCTCCTACAATGAGCAGTTCTTC
d_call: .; j_call: TRBJ1-1; v_call: TRBV19; clone_size: .; cdr3_aa: CASSNLRGERNTEAFF; cdr3_nt: TGTGCCAGTAGTAACCTCCGGGGGGAAAGAAACACTGAAGCTTTCTTT
d_call: TRBD1; j_call: TRBJ2-3; v_call: TRBV15; clone_size: .; cdr3_aa: CATSKRTGGTDTQYF; cdr3_nt: TGTGCCACCAGCAAGAGGACAGGGGGCACAGATACGCAGTATTTT
d_call: TRBD1; j_call: TRBJ2-1; v_call: TRBV5-1; clone_size: once; cdr3_aa: CASNPRGLSDEQFF; cdr3_nt: TGCGCCAGCAACCCCAGGGGGCTTAGCGATGAGCAGTTCTTC
d_call: .; j_call: TRBJ2-5; v_call: TRBV12-5; clone_size: .; cdr3_aa: CASGLQTVWTAGETQYF; cdr3_nt: TGTGCTAGTGGTTTGCAAACCGTGTGGACAGCCGGAGAGACCCAGTACTTC
d_call: TRBD1; j_call: TRBJ1-1; v_call: TRBV4-3; clone_size: .; cdr3_aa: CASSHGTGYTEAFF; cdr3_nt: TGCGCCAGCAGCCATGGGACAGGGTACACTGAAGCTTTCTTT
d_call: .; j_call: TRBJ2-1; v_call: TRBV7-2; clone_size: .; cdr3_aa: CASKGSSVIYNEQFF; cdr3_nt: TGTGCCAGCAAAGGGTCTAGCGTAATCTACAATGAGCAGTTCTTC